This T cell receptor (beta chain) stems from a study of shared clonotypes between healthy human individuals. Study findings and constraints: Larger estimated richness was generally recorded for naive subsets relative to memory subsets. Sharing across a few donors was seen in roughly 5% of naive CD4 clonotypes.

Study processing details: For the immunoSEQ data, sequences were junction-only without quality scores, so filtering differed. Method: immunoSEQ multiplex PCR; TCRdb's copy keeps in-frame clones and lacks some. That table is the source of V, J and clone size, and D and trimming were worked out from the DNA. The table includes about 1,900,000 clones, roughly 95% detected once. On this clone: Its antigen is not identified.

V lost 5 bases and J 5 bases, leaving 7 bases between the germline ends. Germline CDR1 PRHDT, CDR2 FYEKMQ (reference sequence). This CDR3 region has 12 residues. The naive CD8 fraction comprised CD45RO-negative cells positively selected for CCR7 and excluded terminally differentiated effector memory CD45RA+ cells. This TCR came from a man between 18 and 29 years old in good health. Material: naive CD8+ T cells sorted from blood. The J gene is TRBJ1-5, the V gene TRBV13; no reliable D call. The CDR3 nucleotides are TGTGCCAGCAGCCCGAGGGATCAGCCCCAGCATTTT. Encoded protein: CASSPRDQPQHF.